This T cell receptor beta chain emerged from a study of blood T cells in healthy people across ages. Regarding the study as a whole: Higher diversity, along with more naive CD4+ cells, distinguished long-lived donors from aged donors.

Approximately 9.7 milliliters was the volume of peripheral blood drawn from each donor. A second PCR, run for roughly 7 to 11 cycles, used a sample-barcoded 5' primer plus a J-beta primer mix. Tagging of each cDNA molecule was performed by a template-switch adaptor with 12 random nucleotides. Sequencing yielded, for each sample, at least 3 million paired-end reads carrying CDR3. TCRdb recomputed calls from the 5' RACE reads with MiXCR, one row per CDR3 protein. The table lists about 800,000 distinct CDR3 sequences, 35% to 60% of them singletons, with roughly 20% in the top ten. On this clonotype: Its cognate antigen is unknown.

Germline V gene data show CDR1 as MDHEN and CDR2 as SYDVKM. V dropped 6 bases and J dropped 11; count of bases not matched to a gene: 14. The CDR3 runs 14 residues. The origin of this receptor is an elderly man in good health. Material for sequencing was blood. The gene calls are TRBV28 and TRBJ1-2, with 8 bases lining up with TRBD1. CDR3 amino acids: CASRFSRTGTAYTF. CDR3 DNA sequence: TGTGCCAGCAGGTTCTCAAGGACAGGGACGGCTTACACCTTC.